Reported below is one TCR beta chain. Its antigen is undetermined. Using immunoSEQ multiplex PCR, the repertoire was profiled, and TCRdb retains in-frame clones only, with some absent. Here the sample spans about 38,000 clones, around nine tenths being singletons. The data belong to a study of regulatory dendritic cells for organ transplantation. Germline V gene data show CDR1 as SGHNT and CDR2 as YYREEE (reference sequence). The CDR3 loop spans 13 amino acids. Deletions cut 4 bases from V and 5 bases from J, with 12 bases between. Broader study findings: Of resting T cell subsets, memory CD8+ had the most alloreactive clonotypes. Memory CD8+ T cells were the most oligoclonal; naive cells were highly diverse.

The sample taken for sequencing was naive CD8+ T cells from blood. This sample's subset: CD45RA+ naive T cells. The sequence came from a human donor in good health. The chain carries TRBV5-4 and TRBJ1-1, with a possible D match to TRBD1 (6 bases). Here the CDR3 DNA reads TGTGCCAGCAGCATCAGGGGACTTACTGAAGCTTTCTTT. It is translated as CASSIRGLTEAFF.